The T cell receptor (beta chain) under discussion was sequenced for a study of PD-1 blockade in classical Hodgkin lymphoma. Brentuximab vedotin exposure varied, and every patient relapsed after autologous stem cell transplantation. Data came from immunoSEQ multiplex PCR; TCRdb stores just in-frame clones and leaves some out. The table lists approximately 160,000 clones, about four fifths of them singletons. The CDR3 is 15 amino acids. The germline V and J ends were trimmed by 6 bases and 2 bases, with 17 bases remaining between them. In germline, CDR1 is SGHTA, CDR2 FQGNSA. Sequences were derived from peripheral blood mononuclear cells (PBMCs), sampled before the second cycle of nivolumab. This receptor was identified in a human donor with classical Hodgkin lymphoma. This chain links TRBV7-2 with TRBJ2-7, with D unresolved. This chain's CDR3 is CASRWSSNTPYEQYF. The CDR3 bases are TGTGCCAGCAGATGGTCCAGCAATACACCCTACGAGCAGTACTTC. The full variable domain, with the rest looked up from reference TRBV7-2 and TRBJ2-7, is GAGVSQSPSNKVTEKGKDVELRCDPISGHTALYWYRQSLGQGLEFLIYFQGNSAPDKSGLPSDRFSAERTGGSVSTLTIQRTQQEDSAVYLCASRWSSNTPYEQYFGPGTRLTVT.